These 6 T cell receptor beta chains originate from one sample sequenced in a study of blood T cell repertoires in COVID-19. Assay used: immunoSEQ multiplex PCR; TCRdb lists only in-frame clones, some missing. The repertoire includes about 320,000 clones, about nine tenths of them detected once, and around 10% sits in the top ten. Sequencing was carried out using peripheral blood. The receptors originated from a woman aged 25 to 39 with COVID-19, enrolled during active disease.

J is TRBJ1-1 and V is TRBV27; TRBD1 matches 9 bases. Per germline, CDR1 MNHEY and CDR2 SMNVEV (reference sequence). V gave up 3 bases and J gave up 2 bases; unmatched junction bases: 4. There are 15 residues in the CDR3. CDR3 nucleotides: TGTGCCAGCAGTTTCGGGACAGGGTCAAACACTGAAGCTTTCTTT. Protein sequence: CASSFGTGSNTEAFF.

J is TRBJ1-5 and V is TRBV10-3; unclear D gene. Germline V gene sequence: CDR1 ENHRY, CDR2 SYGVKD. The CDR3 runs to 12 residues. V was pared by 4 bases and J by 7 bases, with 8 bases between. Written as DNA, the CDR3 is TGTGCCATCAGTGGGCCACAACAGCCCCAGCATTTT. This codes for CAISGPQQPQHF.

This sequence joins TRBV19 and TRBJ1-1; D is unresolved. Trimming removed 0 bases at V and 2 bases at J, with 13 bases between. There are 16 residues in the CDR3. Germline CDR1 reads LNHDA; CDR2 reads SQIVND (reference sequence). The CDR3 loop reads CASSIEPDMTNTEAFF. DNA of the CDR3: TGTGCCAGTAGTATAGAACCCGACATGACAAACACTGAAGCTTTCTTT.

V and J are TRBV6-5 and TRBJ1-1, with TRBD1 matching over 8 bases. The CDR3 is 14 residues long. CDR1 MNHEY and CDR2 SVGAGI come from the germline V gene. J lost 5 bases, V lost 6 bases, and 8 bases had no gene match. CDR3 DNA: TGTGCCAGCAGGTATCAGGGGGCGAGGACTGAAGCTTTCTTT. This sequence encodes CASRYQGARTEAFF.

V and J are TRBV4-1 and TRBJ2-2, with 7 bases identical to TRBD1. Germline assignment: CDR1 MGHRA and CDR2 YSYEKL. V trimming: 2 bases; J trimming: 4 bases; junction bases outside the gene matches: 7. The CDR3 covers 16 residues. The CDR3 DNA follows: TGCGCCAGCAGCCAAATGGGGTCAGGGGGCACCGGGGAGCTGTTTTTT. It codes for CASSQMGSGGTGELFF.

This clone was recorded once. The chain joins TRBV5-1 to TRBJ2-3; perhaps TRBD2 as D (5 bases). This CDR3 has 16 residues. Germline CDR1 and CDR2: SGHRS and YFSETQ. The germline V and J ends were trimmed by 0 bases and 2 bases, with 13 bases remaining between them. The CDR3, as DNA: TGCGCCAGCAGCTTGGGGCGGGCAGGCTCCACAGATACGCAGTATTTT. As protein: CASSLGRAGSTDTQYF. Drawing the rest from reference TRBV5-1 and TRBJ2-3, the complete variable domain is KAGVTQTPRYLIKTRGQQVTLSCSPISGHRSVSWYQQTPGQGLQFLFEYFSETQRNKGNFPGRFSGRQFSNSRSEMNVSTLELGDSALYLCASSLGRAGSTDTQYFGPGTRLTVL.